This T cell receptor beta chain derives from a study of shared clonotypes between healthy human individuals. Profiling relied on immunoSEQ multiplex PCR, and the TCRdb table lists in-frame clones only, not all of them. The sample contains some 2 million clones, roughly 94% of which appear only once. CD45RO-negative, CCR7-selected cells formed the naive CD8 fraction, which excluded terminally differentiated effector memory CD45RA+ cells. CDR3 length: 17 amino acids. CDR1 SGDLS and CDR2 YYNGEE come from the germline V gene. J gave up 5 bases and V 4 bases, and 12 bases lay outside the gene matches. The chain joins TRBV9 to TRBJ2-1; 10 bases fit TRBD2. The origin of this receptor is a man between 18 and 29 years old in good health. Sequencing input: naive CD8+ T cells sorted from blood. The CDR3 sequence is CASSNPSTSGHDNEQFF. CDR3 bases: TGTGCCAGCAGCAACCCCTCGACTAGCGGGCACGACAATGAGCAGTTCTTC.